The rows below give T cell receptor beta chains drawn from one sample of a study of blood T cell repertoires in COVID-19. This table comes from immunoSEQ multiplex PCR, and its TCRdb copy is limited to in-frame clones, with some not included. The data hold roughly 110,000 clones, with approximately 80% observed a single time. The sample consisted of peripheral blood. Source of these receptors: a man older than 75 with COVID-19, enrolled during active disease. CDR3s include the opening cysteine and the closing phenylalanine or tryptophan. Fields, in order: V gene, D gene, J gene, clone size, CDR3 DNA, CDR3 protein. The D gene is left open where the match is weak. Clone size is not always given. Where it is, it says once, few, many or a class for expanded clones.

>TRBV11-2|-|TRBJ2-7|-
TGTGCCAGCAGCTTTGACTACGGCGAGCAGTACTTC
CASSFDYGEQYF
>TRBV19|TRBD2|TRBJ2-1|-
TGTGCCAGTAGTAGTACTAGCGGGGGCCTCGACAATGAGCAGTTCTTC
CASSSTSGGLDNEQFF
>TRBV5-1|TRBD2|TRBJ2-3|-
TGCGCCAGCAGCTTGGCAAGTAGCGGGAGATCAGATACGCAGTATTTT
CASSLASSGRSDTQYF
>TRBV4-3|-|TRBJ1-4|once
TGCGCCAGCAGCCAAGATTTTGTAGATGAAAAACTGTTTTTT
CASSQDFVDEKLFF
>TRBV7-8|-|TRBJ1-1|-
TGTGCCAGCAGCGGAGGTAGCAGTGGTAGCTGGAACACTGAAGCTTTCTTT
CASSGGSSGSWNTEAFF
>TRBV11-3|-|TRBJ2-3|few
TGTGCCAGCAGCCCCGACCGGGTGACAGATACGCAGTATTTT
CASSPDRVTDTQYF
>TRBV2|TRBD1|TRBJ1-5|-
TGTGCCAGCAGGGGACAGGTCAATCAGCCCCAGCATTTT
CASRGQVNQPQHF
>TRBV18|TRBD1|TRBJ2-7|few
TGTGCCAGCTCACAGCCGGGACAGGGGGACTACGAGCAGTACTTC
CASSQPGQGDYEQYF
>TRBV3-1/TRBV3-2|TRBD1|TRBJ1-4|-
TGTGCCAGCAGCCCCCGACAGGGCTTTAATGAAAAACTGTTTTTT
CASSPRQGFNEKLFF
>TRBV12-5|-|TRBJ1-3|-
TGTGCTAGTGCCGAGGAGCCTGGAAACACCATATATTTT
CASAEEPGNTIYF
>TRBV5-1|TRBD1|TRBJ1-4|-
TGCGCCAGCAGCTGGACAGGGAACAATGAAAAACTGTTTTTT
CASSWTGNNEKLFF
>TRBV6-5|TRBD2|TRBJ2-2|-
TGTGCCAGCAGTTACTCGGCGGGAGAACACACCGGGGAGCTGTTTTTT
CASSYSAGEHTGELFF
>TRBV3-1/TRBV3-2|TRBD2|TRBJ2-5|-
TGTGCCAGCAGCCATCCGGGACTAGCGAAAGAGACCCAGTACTTC
CASSHPGLAKETQYF
>TRBV4-1|TRBD2|TRBJ2-2|-
TGCGCCAGCAGCCAAGAAGGGACTAGCGGGGCCGGGGAGCTGTTTTTT
CASSQEGTSGAGELFF
>TRBV11-3|-|TRBJ2-3|once
TGTGCCAGCAGCATTCACACAAACACAGATACGCAGTATTTT
CASSIHTNTDTQYF
>TRBV20-1|TRBD2|TRBJ2-3|once
TGCAGTGCTAGTCGCGGTAGCGTGGAGGCCAGCGGGAGGGCCAGGCATACGCAGTATTTT
CSASRGSVEASGRARHTQYF
>TRBV4-3|-|TRBJ2-3|-
TGCGCCAGCAGTCGGTTCTCAGGGTCTAGCACAGATACGCAGTATTTT
CASSRFSGSSTDTQYF
>TRBV13|TRBD2|TRBJ2-2|-
TGTGCCAGCAGCTCCCTAGCGGGAGGGCACACCGGGGAGCTGTTTTTT
CASSSLAGGHTGELFF
>TRBV6-5|-|TRBJ2-3|few
TGTGCCAGCAGTTCCTTCACAGATACGCAGTATTTT
CASSSFTDTQYF
>TRBV28|-|TRBJ1-1|-
TGTGCCAGCAGTTTAAGGGGGAACACTGAAGCTTTCTTT
CASSLRGNTEAFF
>TRBV5-4|-|TRBJ1-1|few
TGTGCCAGCAGCCCACCGGGAGTGACTGAAGCTTTCTTT
CASSPPGVTEAFF
>TRBV13|-|TRBJ2-6|-
TGTGCCAGCAGCTTACGGGGTACCGGGGCCAACGTCCTGACTTTC
CASSLRGTGANVLTF
>TRBV7-2|TRBD2|TRBJ2-2|-
TGTGCCAGCAGCTTGGTAGCGGGAGCGGTGGGGGAGCTGTTTTTT
CASSLVAGAVGELFF
>TRBV13|TRBD1|TRBJ2-5|-
TGTGCCAACAGCCCCGGGACAGGGGCCGTGACCCAGTACTTC
CANSPGTGAVTQYF
>TRBV6-6|-|TRBJ1-2|-
TGTGCCAGCAGGAGAACTAACTATGGCTACACCTTC
CASRRTNYGYTF
>TRBV5-5|-|TRBJ1-3|-
TGTGCCAGCAGCTTGGGCACGACCTGGACAGAAGGGGTGAACACCATATATTTT
CASSLGTTWTEGVNTIYF
>TRBV28|-|TRBJ2-7|few
TGTGCCAGCAGGGGGGCAGGGCGCTACGAGCAGTACTTC
CASRGAGRYEQYF
>TRBV28|-|TRBJ2-7|few
TGTGCCAGCAGGTCTCCCGGGGTAACCTCCTACGAGCAGTACTTC
CASRSPGVTSYEQYF
>TRBV11-1|-|TRBJ1-5|-
TGTGCCAGCAGCTTAACAGGATCTGGCAATCAGCCCCAGCATTTT
CASSLTGSGNQPQHF